The clone carrying this T cell receptor (beta chain) was detected only a few times. This specimen comes from a study of blood T cell repertoires in COVID-19. Sequencing was performed with immunoSEQ multiplex PCR; in TCRdb, only in-frame clones are kept and a portion is missing. Altogether roughly 46,000 clones are present, 84% being singletons, with the ten largest covering 8.8%. Trimming removed 0 bases from V and 6 bases from J; junction bases left unmatched: 1. From germline, CDR1 is MDHEN and CDR2 SYDVKM. This CDR3 has 17 residues. This sequence joins TRBV28 and TRBJ2-2, with TRBD2 matching 16 bases. The sequenced sample consisted of peripheral blood. The clonotype was recovered from a man aged 60 to 69 with acute or convalescent COVID-19. The CDR3 loop is CASSLWGLAGGPGELFF. The DNA of the CDR3 is TGTGCCAGCAGTTTATGGGGACTAGCGGGGGGGCCCGGGGAGCTGTTTTTT.